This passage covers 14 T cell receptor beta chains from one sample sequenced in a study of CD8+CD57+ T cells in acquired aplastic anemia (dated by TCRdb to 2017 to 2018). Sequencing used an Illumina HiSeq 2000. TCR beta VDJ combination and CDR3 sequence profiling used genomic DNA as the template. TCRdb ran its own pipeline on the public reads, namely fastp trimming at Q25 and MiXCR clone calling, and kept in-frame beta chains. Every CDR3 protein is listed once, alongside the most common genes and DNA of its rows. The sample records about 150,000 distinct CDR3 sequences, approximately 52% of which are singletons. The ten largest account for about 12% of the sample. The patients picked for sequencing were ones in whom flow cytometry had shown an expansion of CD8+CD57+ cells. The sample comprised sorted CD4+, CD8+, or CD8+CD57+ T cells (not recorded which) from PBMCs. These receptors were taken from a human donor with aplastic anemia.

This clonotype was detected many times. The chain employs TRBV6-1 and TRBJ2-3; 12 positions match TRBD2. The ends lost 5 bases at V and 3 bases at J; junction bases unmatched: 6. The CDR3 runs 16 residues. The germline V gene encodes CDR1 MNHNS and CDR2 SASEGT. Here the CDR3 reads CASSPSGGELTDTQYF. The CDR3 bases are TGTGCCAGCAGTCCTAGCGGGGGGGAGCTGACAGATACGCAGTATTTT.

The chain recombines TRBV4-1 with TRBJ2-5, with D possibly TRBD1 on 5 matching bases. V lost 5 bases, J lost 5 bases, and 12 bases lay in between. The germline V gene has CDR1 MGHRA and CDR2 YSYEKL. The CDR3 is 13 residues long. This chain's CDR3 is CASSKTGDETQYF. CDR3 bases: TGCGCCAGCAGCAAAACAGGCGACGAGACCCAGTACTTC.

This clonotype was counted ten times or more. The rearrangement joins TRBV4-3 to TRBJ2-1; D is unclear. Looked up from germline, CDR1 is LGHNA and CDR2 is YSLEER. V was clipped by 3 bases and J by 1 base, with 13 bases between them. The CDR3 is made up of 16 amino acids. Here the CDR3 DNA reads TGCGCCAGCAGCCATACCACGGGTAGATCCTACAATGAGCAGTTCTTC. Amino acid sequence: CASSHTTGRSYNEQFF.

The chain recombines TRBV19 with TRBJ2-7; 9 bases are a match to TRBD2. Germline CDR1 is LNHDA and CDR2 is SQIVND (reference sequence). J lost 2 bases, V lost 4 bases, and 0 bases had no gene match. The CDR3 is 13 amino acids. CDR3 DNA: TGTGCCAGTAGTACTAGCGGGGCCTACGAGCAGTACTTC. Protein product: CASSTSGAYEQYF. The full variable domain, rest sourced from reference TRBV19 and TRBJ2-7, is DGGITQSPKYLFRKEGQNVTLSCEQNLNHDAMYWYRQDPGQGLRLIYYSQIVNDFQKGDIAEGYSVSREKKESFPLTVTSAQKNPTAFYLCASSTSGAYEQYFGPGTRLTVT.

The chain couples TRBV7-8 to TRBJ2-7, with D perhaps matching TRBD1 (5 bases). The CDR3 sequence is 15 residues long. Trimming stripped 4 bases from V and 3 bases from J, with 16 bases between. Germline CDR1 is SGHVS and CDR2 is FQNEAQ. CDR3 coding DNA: TGTGCCAGCAGCTCCTCAGGGATTCAGGACTACGAGCAGTACTTC. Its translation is CASSSSGIQDYEQYF. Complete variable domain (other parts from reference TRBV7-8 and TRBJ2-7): GAGVSQSPRYKVAKRGQDVALRCDPISGHVSLFWYQQALGQGPEFLTYFQNEAQLDKSGLPSDRFFAERPEGSVSTLKIQRTQQEDSAVYLCASSSSGIQDYEQYFGPGTRLTVT.

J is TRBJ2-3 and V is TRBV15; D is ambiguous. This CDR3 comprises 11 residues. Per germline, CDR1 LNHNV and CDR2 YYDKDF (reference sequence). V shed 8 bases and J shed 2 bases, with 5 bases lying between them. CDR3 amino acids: CATGDTDTQYF. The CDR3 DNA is TGTGCCACCGGGGACACAGATACGCAGTATTTT.

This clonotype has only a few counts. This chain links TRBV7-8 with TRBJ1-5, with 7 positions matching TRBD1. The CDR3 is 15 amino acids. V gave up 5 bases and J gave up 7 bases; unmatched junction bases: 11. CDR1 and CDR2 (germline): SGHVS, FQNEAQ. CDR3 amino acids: CASSTLTGPGQPQHF. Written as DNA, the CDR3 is TGTGCCAGCAGCACCTTGACAGGGCCTGGCCAGCCCCAGCATTTT.

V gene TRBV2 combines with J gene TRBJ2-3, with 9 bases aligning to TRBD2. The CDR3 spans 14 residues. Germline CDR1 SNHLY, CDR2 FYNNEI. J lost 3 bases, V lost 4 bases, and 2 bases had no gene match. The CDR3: CASSGLAVTDTQYF. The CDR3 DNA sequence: TGTGCCAGCAGTGGACTAGCGGTAACAGATACGCAGTATTTT.

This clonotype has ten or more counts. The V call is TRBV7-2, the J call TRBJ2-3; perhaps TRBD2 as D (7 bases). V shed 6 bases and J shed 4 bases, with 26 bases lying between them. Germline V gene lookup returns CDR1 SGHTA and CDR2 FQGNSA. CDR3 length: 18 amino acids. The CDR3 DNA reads TGTGCCAGCAGGCCTGAGGGGGGGGGCGCATCTAGGGCAGATACGCAGTATTTT. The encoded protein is CASRPEGGGASRADTQYF. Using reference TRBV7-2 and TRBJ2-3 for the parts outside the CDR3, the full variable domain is GAGVSQSPSNKVTEKGKDVELRCDPISGHTALYWYRQSLGQGLEFLIYFQGNSAPDKSGLPSDRFSAERTGGSVSTLTIQRTQQEDSAVYLCASRPEGGGASRADTQYFGPGTRLTVL.

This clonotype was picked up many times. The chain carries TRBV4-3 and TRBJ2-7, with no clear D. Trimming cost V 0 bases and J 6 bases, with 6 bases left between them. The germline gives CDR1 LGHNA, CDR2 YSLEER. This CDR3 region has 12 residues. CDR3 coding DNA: TGCGCCAGCAGCCAAGATGGTCGCGAGCAGTACTTC. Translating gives CASSQDGREQYF.

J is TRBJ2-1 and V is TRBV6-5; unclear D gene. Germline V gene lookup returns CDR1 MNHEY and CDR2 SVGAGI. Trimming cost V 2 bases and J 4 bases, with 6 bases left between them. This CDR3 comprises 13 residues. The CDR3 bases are TGTGCCAGCAGTTACGAACTTTACAATGAGCAGTTCTTC. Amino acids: CASSYELYNEQFF.

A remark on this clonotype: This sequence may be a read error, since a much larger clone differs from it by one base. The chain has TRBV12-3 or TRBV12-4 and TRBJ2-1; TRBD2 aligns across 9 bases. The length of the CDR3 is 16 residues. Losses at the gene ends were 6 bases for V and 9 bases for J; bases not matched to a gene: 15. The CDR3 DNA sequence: TGTGCCAGCAGACCAGGAGGCGGGGGGGTTTGGAGTGAGCAGTTCTTC. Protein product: CASRPGGGGVWSEQFF.

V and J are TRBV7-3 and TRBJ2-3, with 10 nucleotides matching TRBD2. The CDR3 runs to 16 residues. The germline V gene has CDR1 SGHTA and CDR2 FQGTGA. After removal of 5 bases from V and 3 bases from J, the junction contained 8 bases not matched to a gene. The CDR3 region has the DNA TGTGCCAGCAGCCCGAGTAGCGGGGGGAGGACAGATACGCAGTATTTT. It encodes CASSPSSGGRTDTQYF.

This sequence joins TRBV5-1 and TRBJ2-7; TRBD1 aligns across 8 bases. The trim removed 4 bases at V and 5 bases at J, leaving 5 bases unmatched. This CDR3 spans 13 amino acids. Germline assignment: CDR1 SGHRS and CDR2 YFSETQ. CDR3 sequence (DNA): TGCGCCAGCAGCCCGGCAGGGGGCAACGAGCAGTACTTC. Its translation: CASSPAGGNEQYF.